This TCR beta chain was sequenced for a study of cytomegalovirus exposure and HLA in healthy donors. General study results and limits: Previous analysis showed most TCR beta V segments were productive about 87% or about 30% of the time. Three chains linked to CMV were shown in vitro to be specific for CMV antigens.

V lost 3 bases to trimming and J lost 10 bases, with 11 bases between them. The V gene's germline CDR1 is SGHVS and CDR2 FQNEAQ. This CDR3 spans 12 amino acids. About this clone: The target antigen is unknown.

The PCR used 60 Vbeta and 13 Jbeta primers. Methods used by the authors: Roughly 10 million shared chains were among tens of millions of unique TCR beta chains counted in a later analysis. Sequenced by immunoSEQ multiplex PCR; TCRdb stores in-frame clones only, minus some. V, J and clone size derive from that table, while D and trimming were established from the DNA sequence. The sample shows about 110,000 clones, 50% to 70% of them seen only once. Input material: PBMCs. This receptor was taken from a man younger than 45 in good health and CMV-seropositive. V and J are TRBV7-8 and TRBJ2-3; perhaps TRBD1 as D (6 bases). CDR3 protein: CASSFVGASQYF. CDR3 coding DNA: TGTGCCAGCAGCTTTGTGGGGGCTTCGCAGTATTTT.